This entry features one T cell receptor beta chain sequence. Its specificity is unknown. This table comes from immunoSEQ multiplex PCR, and its TCRdb copy is limited to in-frame clones, with some not included. The profile shows approximately 86,000 clones, roughly 90% of them singletons. This specimen comes from a study of graft-versus-host responses after intestinal transplantation. V lost 4 bases and J lost 4; bases outside the gene matches: 6. The CDR3 extends over 14 amino acids. CDR1 and CDR2 (germline): LGHNA, YSLEER. The clonotype comes from a human donor who was the organ donor for an intestinal transplant. This material consisted of unstimulated CD8+ T cells sorted from spleen or lymph node cells, taken before transplant. This chain joins TRBV4-3 and TRBJ1-2; 7 bases are shared with TRBD1. The CDR3 loop is CASSPTRTGYGYTF. The CDR3, as DNA: TGCGCCAGCAGCCCCACCCGGACAGGCTATGGCTACACCTTC.